This is a list of T cell receptor beta chains from one sample in a study of blood T cell repertoires in COVID-19. Libraries were prepared by immunoSEQ multiplex PCR; TCRdb keeps only in-frame clonotypes and omits some of them. Counted here are about 86,000 clones, 75% to 90% occurring once; the ten biggest clones make up more than 0.9%. Specimen: PBMCs or T cells enriched from blood (not recorded which). These receptors were obtained from a woman aged 45-60 years with acute COVID-19. Each CDR3 is given with its conserved first and last residue. A D gene is named only where the DNA matches it firmly. Rows may omit the clone size; those that give it use once, few, many or a size class.

TRBJ1-2	TRBV5-1	TRBD1	NA	CASSPRTGGRLGGYTF	TGCGCCAGCAGCCCGAGGACAGGGGGTAGATTAGGTGGCTACACCTTC
TRBJ2-3	TRBV30	TRBD2	NA	CAWSRVAGGGTQYF	TGTGCCTGGAGCCGGGTAGCGGGAGGCGGTACGCAGTATTTT
TRBJ1-2	TRBV24-1	TRBD1	NA	CATSDSGQGNYGYTF	TGTGCCACCAGTGATTCGGGACAGGGGAACTATGGCTACACCTTC
TRBJ1-3	TRBV7-2	NA	once	CASSLVGPKTGNTIYF	TGTGCCAGCAGCTTAGTTGGGCCAAAGACTGGAAACACCATATATTTT
TRBJ1-3	TRBV3-1/TRBV3-2	TRBD1	NA	CASSRTGGSGNTIYF	TGTGCCAGCAGCCGAACAGGGGGCTCTGGAAACACCATATATTTT
TRBJ2-7	TRBV27	NA	NA	CASSFLASSYEQYF	TGTGCCAGCAGTTTCTTGGCTTCAAGCTACGAGCAGTACTTC
TRBJ2-2	TRBV18	TRBD2	NA	CASSTVLAGVYTGELFF	TGTGCCAGCTCAACCGTACTAGCGGGAGTGTACACCGGGGAGCTGTTTTTT
TRBJ1-5	TRBV15	NA	NA	CATSRGTDNPPQHF	TGTGCCACCAGCAGAGGGACGGACAACCCGCCCCAGCATTTT
TRBJ2-7	TRBV10-3	TRBD1	NA	CAISGDRVDWRYEQYF	TGTGCCATCAGTGGGGACAGGGTCGATTGGAGGTACGAGCAGTACTTC
TRBJ2-3	TRBV18	NA	few	CASSPEQGRTDTQYF	TGTGCCAGCTCACCAGAACAGGGACGCACAGATACGCAGTATTTT
TRBJ2-1	TRBV4-1	NA	NA	CASSQDSSSYNEQFF	TGCGCCAGCAGCCAAGATTCTTCCTCCTACAATGAGCAGTTCTTC
TRBJ2-1	TRBV9	TRBD1	NA	CASSGQTGRTYNEQFF	TGTGCCAGCAGCGGCCAGACAGGGCGTACCTACAATGAGCAGTTCTTC